Each of the 9 T cell receptor beta chains below was sequenced from the same sample in a study of lymphopenia after photon versus proton radiotherapy. Method: immunoSEQ multiplex PCR; TCRdb's copy keeps in-frame clones and lacks some. The table lists 55,000 to 70,000 clones, 85% to 95% of them singletons. This specimen was peripheral blood, taken from a patient treated with photon-based radiotherapy. Receptors originate from a woman between 40 and 55 years old with cholangiocarcinoma.

V and J are TRBV2 and TRBJ2-1, with TRBD2 as a possible D gene (5 bases). V lost 6 bases to trimming and J lost 5 bases, with 11 bases between them. CDR3 length: 13 residues. CDR1 and CDR2 (germline): SNHLY, FYNNEI. CDR3 nucleotides: TGTGCCAGCAGCTATGACGGGGACAATGAGCAGTTCTTC. As protein: CASSYDGDNEQFF.

The chain joins TRBV4-3 to TRBJ1-2; TRBD1 might be the D (5 bases). The germline V gene encodes CDR1 LGHNA and CDR2 YSLEER. The CDR3 spans 15 residues. V lost 0 bases and J 4 bases, leaving 12 bases between the germline ends. The CDR3 DNA follows: TGCGCCAGCAGCCAAGACACCGACAGCGCCTATGGCTACACCTTC. Translated: CASSQDTDSAYGYTF.

This chain joins TRBV27 and TRBJ2-7; TRBD1 matches at 8 bases. In germline, CDR1 is MNHEY, CDR2 SMNVEV (reference sequence). After removal of 4 bases from V and 2 bases from J, the junction contained 4 bases not matched to a gene. The CDR3 has 14 residues. CDR3 residues: CASSYGTGPYEQYF. The CDR3, as DNA: TGTGCCAGCAGTTATGGGACAGGACCCTACGAGCAGTACTTC.

The rearrangement joins TRBV6-1 to TRBJ1-2, with 7 nucleotides matching TRBD1. The CDR3 consists of 14 residues. CDR1 MNHNS and CDR2 SASEGT come from the germline V gene. V was clipped by 5 bases and J by 3 bases; unmatched bases: 6. The CDR3 region has the DNA TGTGCCAGCAGTACATACACAGGGGACTATGGCTACACCTTC. Its translation: CASSTYTGDYGYTF.

This chain joins TRBV11-2 and TRBJ1-6; D uncertain. The germline gives CDR1 SGHAT, CDR2 FQNNGV. The CDR3 totals 16 residues. V was shortened by 5 bases and J by 7 bases, with 18 bases between the two germline ends. The CDR3 spells CASSPYPKALNSPLHF. In DNA form, the CDR3 reads TGTGCCAGCAGCCCCTACCCAAAGGCCCTCAATTCACCCCTCCACTTT. The complete variable domain, with remaining parts taken from reference TRBV11-2 and TRBJ1-6, reads EAGVAQSPRYKIIEKRQSVAFWCNPISGHATLYWYQQILGQGPKLLIQFQNNGVVDDSQLPKDRFSAERLKGVDSTLKIQPAKLEDSAVYLCASSPYPKALNSPLHFGNGTRLTVT.

V is TRBV28 and J is TRBJ1-1; D perhaps matches TRBD1 (5 bases). The CDR3 loop spans 13 amino acids. The V end lost 5 bases, the J end lost 4 bases, and 11 bases lay between the germline ends. Germline loops: CDR1 MDHEN, CDR2 SYDVKM. The CDR3 region has the DNA TGTGCCAGCAGTCCCCAGGGACGCACTGAAGCTTTCTTT. This codes for CASSPQGRTEAFF.

The chain recombines TRBV19 with TRBJ2-1, with unresolved D. V was trimmed by 0 bases and J by 3 bases, leaving 9 bases between them. Germline loops: CDR1 LNHDA, CDR2 SQIVND (reference sequence). The length of the CDR3 is 15 residues. The CDR3 here is CASSIERVNYNEQFF. DNA for the CDR3: TGTGCCAGTAGTATAGAACGGGTTAACTACAATGAGCAGTTCTTC.

V is TRBV7-9 and J is TRBJ1-3; D perhaps matches TRBD1 (5 bases). With 2 bases removed from V and 0 bases from J, the gap between germline ends came to 11 bases. From germline, CDR1 is SEHNR and CDR2 FQNEAQ (reference sequence). This CDR3 contains 16 residues. The CDR3 sequence is CASSLIVDSSGNTIYF. The CDR3 coding sequence is TGTGCCAGCAGCTTAATCGTCGACAGCTCTGGAAACACCATATATTTT.

This chain joins TRBV6-6 and TRBJ2-1, with a possible D match to TRBD1 (6 bases). CDR1 and CDR2 from the germline V gene are MNHNY and SVGAGI (reference sequence). V lost 10 bases, J lost 6 bases, and 19 bases lay in between. This CDR3 region has 14 residues. The CDR3 bases are TGTGCCACCTATAAAGGGGGTACGAGCAATGAGCAGTTCTTC. It specifies CATYKGGTSNEQFF.